This entry lists 30 T cell receptor beta chains sequenced from one sample in a study of blood T cell repertoires in COVID-19 (dated by TCRdb to about 2020). The library was obtained by the immunoSEQ multiplex PCR assay. Not all clones reach the TCRdb copy of this immuneACCESS table, which keeps in-frame sequences only. Checked studies attribute under half of the gap to unresolved V genes and leave the rest unexplained. Here the sample has more than 85,000 clones; around 76% occur a single time. Roughly 3.8% of the sample goes to the ten largest clones. Sequenced sample: peripheral blood. Source of these receptors: a woman of 80 years or more with acute or convalescent COVID-19.

This clone was counted a few times. This chain uses TRBV6-1 with TRBJ2-3; 9 bases align to TRBD2. Trimming took 2 bases from V and 3 from J; bases not matched to a gene: 6. The CDR3 runs 16 residues. CDR1 MNHNS and CDR2 SASEGT come from the germline V gene. In DNA form, the CDR3 reads TGTGCCAGCAGTGAAAGGCTAGCGGGGCTTACAGATACGCAGTATTTT. It specifies CASSERLAGLTDTQYF.

The chain recombines TRBV5-4 with TRBJ2-1, with a tentative D call TRBD1 (6 bases). Germline V CDR1 and CDR2: SGHNT, YYREEE (reference sequence). The CDR3 runs to 14 residues. The V end was cut by 2 bases, the J end by 4 bases, with 10 bases between. CDR3 sequence: CASSLSQGYNEQFF. The CDR3 DNA sequence: TGTGCCAGCAGCTTATCCCAGGGGTACAATGAGCAGTTCTTC. The full variable domain, in which reference TRBV5-4 and TRBJ2-1 provide the parts outside the CDR3, is ETGVTQSPTHLIKTRGQQVTLRCSSQSGHNTVSWYQQALGQGPQFIFQYYREEENGRGNFPPRFSGLQFPNYSSELNVNALELDDSALYLCASSLSQGYNEQFFGPGTRLTVL.

The chain recombines TRBV5-1 with TRBJ2-1, with 13 bases lining up with TRBD2. This CDR3 has 19 amino acids. Trimming took 3 bases from V and 3 from J; bases not matched to a gene: 12. Germline V lookup: CDR1 SGHRS, CDR2 YFSETQ. In nucleotides, the CDR3 is TGCGCCAGCAGCTCGCAACCCGGACTAGCGGGAGTAATCTACAATGAGCAGTTCTTC. Its translation is CASSSQPGLAGVIYNEQFF.

This chain links TRBV10-3 with TRBJ2-4, with 8 bases matching TRBD1. The ends lost 2 bases at V and 6 bases at J; junction bases unmatched: 9. The CDR3 runs 16 residues. Per the germline V gene, CDR1 is ENHRY and CDR2 is SYGVKD. CDR3 in DNA: TGTGCCATCAGTGAGGTCCCGACAGGGGCCTTAAACATTCAGTACTTC. It translates to CAISEVPTGALNIQYF.

V is TRBV24-1 and J is TRBJ2-3; possible D gene TRBD2, 7 bases. CDR3 length: 15 residues. Between the trimmed V and J ends, which lost 10 bases and 0 bases, there was a span of 16 bases. The germline V gene has CDR1 KGHDR and CDR2 SFDVKD. CDR3 protein: CATSLGGASTDTQYF. CDR3 nucleotide sequence: TGTGCCACTTCCCTAGGGGGGGCTAGCACAGATACGCAGTATTTT.

The chain joins TRBV10-2 to TRBJ2-3; 12 bases match TRBD2. V lost 3 bases and J lost 2; bases outside the gene matches: 3. The CDR3 runs 16 residues. Germline V lookup: CDR1 WSHSY, CDR2 SAAADI. CDR3 region: CASSDGLAGTTDTQYF. CDR3 sequence (DNA): TGCGCCAGCAGTGATGGACTAGCGGGAACCACAGATACGCAGTATTTT.

This rearrangement joins TRBV7-9 to TRBJ1-4, with 10 bases aligning to TRBD1. The CDR3 has 14 residues. Germline CDR1 and CDR2: SEHNR and FQNEAQ (reference sequence). V shed 3 bases, J shed 8 bases, and the junction held 3 bases outside the gene matches. CDR3 nucleotides: TGTGCCAGCAGCTTGACAGGGGGCTTAGAAAAACTGTTTTTT. This gives the protein CASSLTGGLEKLFF. Full variable domain (missing parts from reference TRBV7-9 and TRBJ1-4): DTGVSQNPRHKITKRGQNVTFRCDPISEHNRLYWYRQTLGQGPEFLTYFQNEAQLEKSRLLSDRFSAERPKGSFSTLEIQRTEQGDSAMYLCASSLTGGLEKLFFGSGTQLSVL.

There are a few counts of this clone. V usage is TRBV5-4 and J usage is TRBJ1-2; D possibly corresponds to TRBD1 (5 bases). This CDR3 region has 15 residues. Trimming took 4 bases from V and 4 from J, leaving 17 bases between them. Germline V gene sequence: CDR1 SGHNT, CDR2 YYREEE (reference sequence). The DNA of the CDR3 is TGTGCCAGCAGCACCTCACCACAGGAATTCTATGGCTACACCTTC. Its protein is CASSTSPQEFYGYTF.

This chain links TRBV19 with TRBJ1-5, with 7 bases aligning to TRBD1. V shed 5 bases, J shed 5 bases, and the junction held 3 bases outside the gene matches. The CDR3 runs to 13 residues. The V gene's germline CDR1 is LNHDA and CDR2 SQIVND (reference sequence). The CDR3, as DNA: TGTGCCAGTAGTGAGACAGGGTATCAGCCCCAGCATTTT. This sequence encodes CASSETGYQPQHF.

V is TRBV29-1 and J is TRBJ1-1; D perhaps matches TRBD1 (6 bases). Germline V CDR1 and CDR2: SQVTM, ANQGSEA. V was clipped by 7 bases and J by 3 bases, with 15 bases between them. This CDR3 contains 13 residues. The CDR3 loop is CSAIVGGDTEAFF. CDR3 nucleotide sequence: TGCAGCGCTATCGTAGGGGGTGACACTGAAGCTTTCTTT. Drawing the rest from reference TRBV29-1 and TRBJ1-1, the complete variable domain is SAVISQKPSRDICQRGTSLTIQCQVDSQVTMMFWYRQQPGQSLTLIATANQGSEATYESGFVIDKFPISRPNLTFSTLTVSNMSPEDSSIYLCSAIVGGDTEAFFGQGTRLTVV.

The chain carries TRBV7-2 and TRBJ1-3, with D perhaps matching TRBD1 (6 bases). CDR3 length: 16 residues. CDR1 and CDR2 (germline): SGHTA, FQGNSA. V lost 5 bases and J 0 bases, leaving 14 bases between the germline ends. The CDR3 spells CASSPGATISGNTIYF. Written as DNA, the CDR3 is TGTGCCAGCAGCCCAGGGGCGACAATCTCTGGAAACACCATATATTTT.

This clone appeared once. The chain carries TRBV28 and TRBJ2-3; 9 bases map to TRBD1. Germline V gene data show CDR1 as MDHEN and CDR2 as SYDVKM. V was pared by 4 bases and J by 5 bases, with 10 bases of the junction left unmatched. The CDR3 consists of 16 residues. The CDR3 DNA reads as TGTGCCAGCAGTTATGGGCTGACAGGGGGTCAAGATACGCAGTATTTT. This gives the protein CASSYGLTGGQDTQYF.

The chain uses TRBV6-5 and TRBJ1-1; D call uncertain. Germline V gives CDR1 MNHEY, CDR2 SVGAGI. The CDR3 is 14 residues long. Trimming removed 0 bases at V and 3 bases at J, with 8 bases between. CDR3 protein: CASSYSRAHTEAFF. CDR3 nucleotides: TGTGCCAGCAGTTACTCGCGGGCCCACACTGAAGCTTTCTTT.

This chain joins TRBV12-5 and TRBJ2-7; maybe TRBD1 (6 bases). Germline values: CDR1 LGHNT, CDR2 FRNRAP. Trimming cost V 7 bases and J 0 bases, with 19 bases left between them. The CDR3 extends over 16 amino acids. CDR3 in DNA: TGTGCTAGTGCCGACCCCCCGGACAGCCTCTCCTACGAGCAGTACTTC. Its translation: CASADPPDSLSYEQYF.

This clone was seen once. The CDR3 protein is CASSLAGRAGELFF. The CDR3, as DNA: TGTGCCAGCAGCTTAGCGGGCAGGGCCGGGGAGCTGTTTTTT. The chain couples TRBV7-8 to TRBJ2-2, with a tentative D call TRBD1 (5 bases). Trimming took 0 bases from V and 6 from J, leaving 8 bases between them. This CDR3 has 14 residues. Germline V gene data show CDR1 as SGHVS and CDR2 as FQNEAQ.

The J gene is TRBJ1-2, the V gene TRBV5-4; 9 bases agree with TRBD1. Germline values: CDR1 SGHNT, CDR2 YYREEE (reference sequence). The V and J ends lost 0 bases and 3 bases, in that order; junction bases with no gene match: 6. The CDR3 extends over 16 amino acids. In nucleotides, the CDR3 is TGTGCCAGCAGCTTGGGGGGGACAGGGAGAGACTATGGCTACACCTTC. Translated, it gives CASSLGGTGRDYGYTF.

V gene TRBV29-1 combines with J gene TRBJ2-1, with TRBD2 matching 11 bases. Unmatched junction bases numbered 16, after V lost 4 bases and J lost 8 bases. The germline V gene encodes CDR1 SQVTM and CDR2 ANQGSEA. This CDR3 has 17 amino acids. CDR3 coding DNA: TGCAGCGTTGCGTCCCCTCGACTAGCGGGACGGAGTCATGAGCAGTTCTTC. Translating gives CSVASPRLAGRSHEQFF.

The chain carries TRBV28 and TRBJ2-2; 8 nucleotides align to TRBD1. Germline V lookup: CDR1 MDHEN, CDR2 SYDVKM. With 5 bases clipped from V and 2 bases from J, the junction kept 10 bases outside the gene matches. CDR3 length: 17 residues. The CDR3 protein is CASSTPGTGVNTGELFF. The CDR3 nucleotides are TGTGCCAGCAGTACACCCGGGACAGGCGTCAACACCGGGGAGCTGTTTTTT.

This chain joins TRBV5-6 and TRBJ1-4, with D unclear. CDR1 and CDR2 (germline): SGHDT, YYEEEE. V lost 0 bases and J lost 6, with 9 bases in between. This CDR3 spans 14 amino acids. CDR3 region: CASSLGAGDEKLFF. The CDR3 coding sequence is TGTGCCAGCAGCTTGGGGGCGGGAGATGAAAAACTGTTTTTT.

The sample holds a few counts of this clone. The chain carries TRBV5-1 and TRBJ2-7; 9 nucleotides match TRBD2. Germline loops: CDR1 SGHRS, CDR2 YFSETQ. The V and J ends lost 4 bases and 2 bases, in that order; junction bases with no gene match: 1. The CDR3 runs to 13 residues. In DNA, the CDR3 is TGCGCCAGCAGCGGGACTAGCACCTACGAGCAGTACTTC. It specifies CASSGTSTYEQYF.

The count of this clone is one. This sample includes further DNA sequences coding for the same CDR3. This chain joins TRBV7-3 and TRBJ2-2, with 14 bases that match TRBD2. The trim removed 5 bases at V and 6 bases at J, leaving 5 bases unmatched. CDR3 length: 16 residues. Germline CDR1 reads SGHTA; CDR2 reads FQGTGA. The CDR3 DNA reads TGTGCCAGCAGCGGACTAGCGGGGGGTCAGGCCGGGGAGCTGTTTTTT. Translation gives CASSGLAGGQAGELFF.

J is TRBJ2-4 and V is TRBV27; 11 bases map to TRBD2. Germline V gene data show CDR1 as MNHEY and CDR2 as SMNVEV (reference sequence). The CDR3 totals 15 residues. Losses at the gene ends were 7 bases for V and 6 bases for J; bases not matched to a gene: 8. The CDR3 protein is CASTPTSGTRNIQYF. The CDR3 DNA sequence: TGTGCCAGCACCCCGACTAGCGGGACGAGAAACATTCAGTACTTC.

The rearrangement uses TRBV10-1 and TRBJ2-1; 11 bases align to TRBD1. Germline-derived CDR1 and CDR2 are WNHNN and SYGVQD (reference sequence). This CDR3 has 16 amino acids. V dropped 0 bases and J dropped 4; count of bases not matched to a gene: 2. CDR3: CASSESGQGDYNEQFF. The CDR3 DNA follows: TGCGCCAGCAGTGAGTCGGGACAGGGGGATTACAATGAGCAGTTCTTC.

The chain recombines TRBV29-1 with TRBJ1-5; 9 positions agree with TRBD1. The trim removed 6 bases at V and 3 bases at J, leaving 3 bases unmatched. In germline, CDR1 is SQVTM, CDR2 ANQGSEA. The CDR3 contains 13 residues. This chain's CDR3 is CSVGTGTNQPQHF. The CDR3 DNA is TGCAGCGTGGGGACAGGGACCAATCAGCCCCAGCATTTT.

This clone was observed a few times. The genes are TRBV12-5 and TRBJ2-3; perhaps TRBD2 as D (6 bases). Trimming cost V 7 bases and J 4 bases, with 21 bases left between them. The CDR3 consists of 16 residues. CDR1 is LGHNT, CDR2 FRNRAP, per germline. CDR3 sequence (DNA): TGTGCTAGTGCCCCTATGTGGGGAGGCGATGCAGATACGCAGTATTTT. It is translated as CASAPMWGGDADTQYF. Variable domain in full (rest from reference TRBV12-5 and TRBJ2-3): DARVTQTPRHKVTEMGQEVTMRCQPILGHNTVFWYRQTMMQGLELLAYFRNRAPLDDSGMPKDRFSAEMPDATLATLKIQPSEPRDSAVYFCASAPMWGGDADTQYFGPGTRLTVL.

This rearrangement joins TRBV7-2 to TRBJ2-1; a possible D gene is TRBD2 (7 bases). Germline CDR1 is SGHTA and CDR2 is FQGNSA. V was pared by 0 bases and J by 8 bases, with 14 bases between. CDR3 length equals 15 residues. This CDR3 is CASSLAGGPYHEQFF. The DNA for the CDR3 is TGTGCCAGCAGCTTAGCGGGGGGGCCGTACCATGAGCAGTTCTTC.

The gene calls are TRBV19 and TRBJ2-3, with TRBD2 identical over 12 bases. V lost 5 bases and J lost 4; bases outside the gene matches: 16. CDR1 is LNHDA and CDR2 is SQIVND in the germline V gene (reference sequence). The CDR3 consists of 19 residues. In DNA, the CDR3 is TGTGCCAGTAGTCCTCGCCCTAGCGGGAGGGCCGGAACCCCAGATACGCAGTATTTT. Encoded protein: CASSPRPSGRAGTPDTQYF.

This clone was counted a few times. The chain couples TRBV19 to TRBJ1-1, with 8 nucleotides matching TRBD1. Germline CDR1 LNHDA, CDR2 SQIVND (reference sequence). The CDR3 covers 14 residues. V shed 4 bases and J 3 bases; nucleotides not matched to a gene: 4. CDR3: CASSSQGAYTEAFF. The CDR3 region has the DNA TGTGCCAGTAGTAGTCAGGGGGCTTACACTGAAGCTTTCTTT.

The genes are TRBV7-6 and TRBJ2-1; 8 bases align to TRBD2. CDR1 is SGHVS and CDR2 is FNYEAQ in the germline V gene. The CDR3 has 16 amino acids. The V and J ends lost 1 base and 3 bases, in that order; junction bases with no gene match: 5. CDR3 sequence (DNA): TGTGCCAGCAGCTTAGAACGGCGGGGGGTCTACAATGAGCAGTTCTTC. The encoded protein is CASSLERRGVYNEQFF.

The V gene is TRBV18, the J gene TRBJ2-5; D is perhaps TRBD2 (5 bases). The CDR3 is made up of 19 amino acids. Looked up from germline, CDR1 is KGHSH and CDR2 is LQKENI. V was clipped by 2 bases and J by 3 bases, with 25 bases between them. CDR3 DNA sequence: TGTGCCAGCTCACCAAGGCGTTTAACGGGAATGGCCGAAAAAGAGACCCAGTACTTC. Protein product: CASSPRRLTGMAEKETQYF. Full variable domain (rest looked up from reference TRBV18 and TRBJ2-5): NAGVMQNPRHLVRRRGQEARLRCSPMKGHSHVYWYRQLPEEGLKFMVYLQKENIIDESGMPKERFSAEFPKEGPSILRIQQVVRGDSAAYFCASSPRRLTGMAEKETQYFGPGTRLLVL.